A selection of T cell receptor beta chains follows, all from one sample in a study of CD8+ T cells in alopecia areata. Profiled with immunoSEQ multiplex PCR; TCRdb holds only in-frame clones, not every one. This table holds 150,000 or so clones, roughly 44% found once. Sequenced: CD4+ T cells sorted from blood. Receptors originate from a human donor with alopecia areata. Both conserved end residues are part of each CDR3. D genes are given only for firm matches. Only part of the rows carry a size: once, few, many, or a class if the clone is expanded.

clone_size: NA; v_call: TRBV30; j_call: TRBJ1-5; d_call: TRBD1; cdr3_nt: TGTGCCTGGAGTGCCCCAGGGGGATATCAGCCCCAGCATTTT; cdr3_aa: CAWSAPGGYQPQHF
clone_size: NA; v_call: TRBV6-5; j_call: TRBJ2-1; d_call: NA; cdr3_nt: TGTGCCAGCAGTTACTTTAGGCAGGTAGGGGCCAATGAGCAGTTCTTC; cdr3_aa: CASSYFRQVGANEQFF
clone_size: NA; v_call: TRBV5-1; j_call: TRBJ2-5; d_call: TRBD1; cdr3_nt: TGCGCCAGCAGCACCCGGACAGGGCAAGAGACCCAGTACTTC; cdr3_aa: CASSTRTGQETQYF
clone_size: NA; v_call: TRBV18; j_call: TRBJ2-5; d_call: NA; cdr3_nt: TGTGCCAGCTCACCGGGCCAGATTCCAGAGACCCAGTACTTC; cdr3_aa: CASSPGQIPETQYF
clone_size: NA; v_call: TRBV9; j_call: TRBJ2-1; d_call: NA; cdr3_nt: TGTGCCAGCAGCGTAGGAAGCTCCCCAGAAAATGAGCAGTTCTTC; cdr3_aa: CASSVGSSPENEQFF
clone_size: NA; v_call: TRBV4-1; j_call: TRBJ2-7; d_call: NA; cdr3_nt: TGCGCCAGCAGCCACCTTGGGGCGGGGACAGTTACCTACGAGCAGTACTTC; cdr3_aa: CASSHLGAGTVTYEQYF
clone_size: few; v_call: TRBV19; j_call: TRBJ2-5; d_call: TRBD1; cdr3_nt: TGTGCCAGTAGTAGGGAGACAGGGGGCTGGAAGACCCAGTACTTC; cdr3_aa: CASSRETGGWKTQYF
clone_size: NA; v_call: TRBV5-1; j_call: TRBJ2-7; d_call: TRBD2; cdr3_nt: TGCGCCAGCAGCTTGCGCGGGGGGGTCTCCTACGAGCAGTACTTC; cdr3_aa: CASSLRGGVSYEQYF
clone_size: NA; v_call: TRBV5-1; j_call: TRBJ2-3; d_call: NA; cdr3_nt: TGCGCCAGCAGCTCAGTTTTCCGCACAGATACGCAGTATTTT; cdr3_aa: CASSSVFRTDTQYF
clone_size: NA; v_call: TRBV29-1; j_call: TRBJ1-1; d_call: TRBD1; cdr3_nt: TGCAGCGTTGGGCGTCGGACAGGGATCCCTGAAGCTTTCTTT; cdr3_aa: CSVGRRTGIPEAFF
clone_size: NA; v_call: TRBV6-5; j_call: TRBJ2-4; d_call: NA; cdr3_nt: TGTGCCAGCAGTCCTCAAGCCAAAAACATTCAGTACTTC; cdr3_aa: CASSPQAKNIQYF
clone_size: NA; v_call: TRBV2; j_call: TRBJ2-2; d_call: NA; cdr3_nt: TGTGCCAGCAGTGAAATGGGGGTCACCGGGGAGCTGTTTTTT; cdr3_aa: CASSEMGVTGELFF